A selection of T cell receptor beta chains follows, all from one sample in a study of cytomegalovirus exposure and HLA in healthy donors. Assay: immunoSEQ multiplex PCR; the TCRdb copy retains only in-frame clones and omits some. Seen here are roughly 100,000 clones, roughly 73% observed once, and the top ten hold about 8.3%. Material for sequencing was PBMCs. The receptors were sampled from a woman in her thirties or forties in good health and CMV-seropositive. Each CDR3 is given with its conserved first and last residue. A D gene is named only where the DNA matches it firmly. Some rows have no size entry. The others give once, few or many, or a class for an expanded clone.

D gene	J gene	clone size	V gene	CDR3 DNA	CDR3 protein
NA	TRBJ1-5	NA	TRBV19	TGTGCCAGTAGTATAACTAATTATAGCAATCAGCCCCAGCATTTT	CASSITNYSNQPQHF
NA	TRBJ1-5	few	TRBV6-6	TGTGCCAGCAGTTACGCGCAGGGAGGGAGCAATCAGCCCCAGCATTTT	CASSYAQGGSNQPQHF
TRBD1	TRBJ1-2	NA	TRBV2	TGTGCCAGCAGCAGGGACAGGGCAAACTATGGCTACACCTTC	CASSRDRANYGYTF
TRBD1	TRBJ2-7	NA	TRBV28	TGTGCCAGCAGGGGACCGGGACAGGGAGTCGAGCAGTACTTC	CASRGPGQGVEQYF
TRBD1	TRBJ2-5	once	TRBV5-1	TGCGCCAGCAGCTCCGGGACAGACCCCCGGGAGACCCAGTACTTC	CASSSGTDPRETQYF
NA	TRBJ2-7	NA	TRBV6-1	TGTGCCAGCAGTGAAGCGGGTGTTGGGGGGACCCACGAGCAGTACTTC	CASSEAGVGGTHEQYF
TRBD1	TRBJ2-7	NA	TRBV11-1	TGTGCCAGCAGCTGGACAGGGGGCAGGTACGAGCAGTACTTC	CASSWTGGRYEQYF
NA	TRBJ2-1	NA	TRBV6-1	TGTGCCAGCAGTGTGAACGCGGGATCCTACAATGAGCAGTTCTTC	CASSVNAGSYNEQFF
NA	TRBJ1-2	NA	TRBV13	TGTGCCAGCAGCTTAGGGCGTTATGGCTACACCTTC	CASSLGRYGYTF
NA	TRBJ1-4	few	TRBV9	TGTGCCAGCAGCGGTAGTAGCAGAAAACTGTTTTTT	CASSGSSRKLFF
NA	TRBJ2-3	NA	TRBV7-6	TGTGCCAGCAGCTTAATGGCCCGAACAGGGCCAGATACGCAGTATTTT	CASSLMARTGPDTQYF
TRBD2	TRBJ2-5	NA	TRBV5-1	TGCGCCAGCAGCATAGGACTAGCGGGGGGTAGAGAGACCCAGTACTTC	CASSIGLAGGRETQYF
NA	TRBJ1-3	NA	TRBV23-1	TGCGCCAGGCCGATAACGGAGGGAGGGCCTGGAAACACCATATATTTT	CARPITEGGPGNTIYF
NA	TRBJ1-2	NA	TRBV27	TGTGCCAGCAGCTTTAGGGCTCTTCAGGGTAACTATGGCTACACCTTC	CASSFRALQGNYGYTF
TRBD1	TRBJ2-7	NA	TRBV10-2	TGCGCCAGCAGTAGGGGGCAGGGCGCCTACGAGCAGTACTTC	CASSRGQGAYEQYF
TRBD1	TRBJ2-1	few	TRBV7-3	TGTGCCAGCAGCCGGGACAGGGGGCTATACAATGAGCAGTTCTTC	CASSRDRGLYNEQFF
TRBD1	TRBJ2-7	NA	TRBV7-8	TGTGCCAGCAGGATGGGGACAGGGGTGGCCTACGAGCAGTACTTC	CASRMGTGVAYEQYF
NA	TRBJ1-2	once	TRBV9	TGTGCCAGCAGCGTAGATGGCAGGCTCCGGTATGGCTACACCTTC	CASSVDGRLRYGYTF
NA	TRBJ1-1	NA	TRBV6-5	TGTGCCAGCAGTTCCGCTACAGAGTACACTGAAGCTTTCTTT	CASSSATEYTEAFF
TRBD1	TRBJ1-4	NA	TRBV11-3	TGTGCCAGCAGCACCCGGACAGGGGGACGAGGTGAAAAACTGTTTTTT	CASSTRTGGRGEKLFF
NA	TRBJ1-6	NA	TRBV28	TGTACCACCACAAGATTAACAGGGAATTCACCCCTCCACTTT	CTTTRLTGNSPLHF
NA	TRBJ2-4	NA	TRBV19	TGTGCCAGTAGTATAGATCAGGCAGGGAAAAACATTCAGTACTTC	CASSIDQAGKNIQYF
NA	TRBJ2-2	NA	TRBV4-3	TGCGCCAGCAGCCAGACTACCGAACTAACCGGGGAGCTGTTTTTT	CASSQTTELTGELFF
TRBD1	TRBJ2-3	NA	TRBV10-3	TGTGCCATCAGACAGGGGGCGAGCACAGATACGCAGTATTTT	CAIRQGASTDTQYF
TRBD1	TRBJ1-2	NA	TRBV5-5	TGTGCCAGCAGCATAGCCGGGACAGGGGTTAACTATGGCTACACCTTC	CASSIAGTGVNYGYTF
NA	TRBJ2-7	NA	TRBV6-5	TGTGCCAGCAGTCTCAACGAGGTGGTCTACGAGCAGTACTTC	CASSLNEVVYEQYF
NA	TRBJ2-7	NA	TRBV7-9	TGTGCCAGCAGCTACGGTGCGGGATGGGAGCAGTGCTTC	CASSYGAGWEQCF
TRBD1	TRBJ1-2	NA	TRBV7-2	TGTGCCAGCAGCCCGACACACTTGGACAGGGGCTATGGCTACACCTTC	CASSPTHLDRGYGYTF
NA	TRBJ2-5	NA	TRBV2	TGTGCCAGCGGCGGGACGGAAGAGACCCAGTACTTC	CASGGTEETQYF
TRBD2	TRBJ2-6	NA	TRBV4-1	TGCGCCAGCAGCCAAGAACGTCTAGCGGGTTACTCTGGGGCCAACGTCCTGACTTTC	CASSQERLAGYSGANVLTF
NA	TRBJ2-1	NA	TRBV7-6	TGTGCCAGCAGCTCCCAAGGGGAGGTCTACAATGAGCAGTTCTTC	CASSSQGEVYNEQFF
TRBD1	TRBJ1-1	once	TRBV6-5	TGTGCCAGCAGTTACGACGACAGGGGAAACACTGAAGCTTTCTTT	CASSYDDRGNTEAFF
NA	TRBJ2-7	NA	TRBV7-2	TGTGCCAGCAGCTTAGCGGGGGGGCTAAGCTCCTACGAGCAGTACTTC	CASSLAGGLSSYEQYF
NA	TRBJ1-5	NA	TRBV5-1	TGCGCCAGCAGCTGGGTGGGAGGGGAAGATCAGCCCCAGCATTTT	CASSWVGGEDQPQHF
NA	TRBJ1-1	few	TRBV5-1	TGCGCCAGCAGCTTGGTGACCCAGGGTGGAACTGAAGCTTTCTTT	CASSLVTQGGTEAFF
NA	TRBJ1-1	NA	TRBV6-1	TGTGCCAGCAGTGACCGTAGGGGGAACACTGAAGCTTTCTTT	CASSDRRGNTEAFF
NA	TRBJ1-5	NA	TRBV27	TGTGCCAGCAGTTCACACGGGGAGGATCAGCCCCAGCATTTT	CASSSHGEDQPQHF
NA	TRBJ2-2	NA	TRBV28	TGTGCCAGCAGCAGGGGCCGGGGCGGGGAGCTGTTTTTT	CASSRGRGGELFF
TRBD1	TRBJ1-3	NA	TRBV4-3	TGCGCCAGCAGCCAATACCCGACAGGGGGAGGAAACACCATATATTTT	CASSQYPTGGGNTIYF
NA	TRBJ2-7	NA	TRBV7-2	TGTGCCAGCAGCTTAGTCCCGGCCTACGAGCAGTACTTC	CASSLVPAYEQYF
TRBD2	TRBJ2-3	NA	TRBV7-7	TGTGCCAGCAGTTTGACTAGCGGGTGGGATACGCAGTATTTT	CASSLTSGWDTQYF
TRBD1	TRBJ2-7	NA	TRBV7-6	TGTGCCAGCAGCCACGGGACAGGGACCTCCTACGAGCAGTACTTC	CASSHGTGTSYEQYF
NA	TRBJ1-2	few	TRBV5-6	TGTGCCAGCAGCTTACCCCCCGGGGGCTACACCTTC	CASSLPPGGYTF
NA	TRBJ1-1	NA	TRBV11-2	TGTGCCAGCAGCTTAGAGTTTGGGAATCGGGGAACTGAAGCTTTCTTT	CASSLEFGNRGTEAFF
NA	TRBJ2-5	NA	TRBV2	TGTGCCAGCAGGCCAGGGCTTCTCCTAGAGACCCAGTACTTC	CASRPGLLLETQYF
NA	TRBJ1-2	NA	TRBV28	TGTGCCAGCACCGAATTACGGGTCTATGGCTACACCTTC	CASTELRVYGYTF
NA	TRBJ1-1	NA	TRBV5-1	TGCGCCAGCAGCTTCGGGGACACTGAAGCTTTCTTT	CASSFGDTEAFF
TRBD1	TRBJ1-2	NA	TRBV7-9	TGTTCCAGCAGCTTATTCGGGGGCAGGGGGCTGTGGTATGGCTACACCTTC	CSSSLFGGRGLWYGYTF
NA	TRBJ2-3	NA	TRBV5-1	TGCGCCAGCAGCTTGATCCCCCTAAGCACAGATACGCAGTATTTT	CASSLIPLSTDTQYF
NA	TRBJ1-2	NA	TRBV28	TGTGCCAGCAGTTCTACCAGGGGTGGCTACACCTTC	CASSSTRGGYTF
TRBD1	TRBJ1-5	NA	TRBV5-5	TGTGCCAGCAGCTTGGCGGCCGGACAGGGCAATCAGCCCCAGCATTTT	CASSLAAGQGNQPQHF
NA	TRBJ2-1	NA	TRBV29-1	TGCAGCGTTGCCCGGGGGGCCGCCTACAATGAGCAGTTCTTC	CSVARGAAYNEQFF
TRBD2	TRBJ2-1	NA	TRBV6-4	TGTGCCAGCAGTGACAACGGGAGGGCCGTACACAATGAGCAGTTCTTC	CASSDNGRAVHNEQFF
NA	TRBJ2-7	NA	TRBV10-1	TGCGCCAGCACTCCGGGACACGACGAGCAGTACTTC	CASTPGHDEQYF
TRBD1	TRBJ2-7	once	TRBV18	TGTGCCAGCTCACCAGGACAGGGGACCCTCTACGAGCAGTACTTC	CASSPGQGTLYEQYF
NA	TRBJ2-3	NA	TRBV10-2	TGCGCCAGCAGTGAGTCACTAGCAGGCGCAGATACGCAGTATTTT	CASSESLAGADTQYF
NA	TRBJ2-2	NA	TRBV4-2	TGTGCCAGCAGCCAAGAGGGCAGGACGAACACCGGGGAGCTGTTTTTT	CASSQEGRTNTGELFF
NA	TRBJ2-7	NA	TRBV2	TGTGCCAGCAGTCCTAGCTACGAGCAGTACTTC	CASSPSYEQYF
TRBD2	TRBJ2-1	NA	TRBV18	TGTGCCAGCTCACCACCCTTACTTGGGACTAGCGGGGACTACAATGAGCAGTTCTTC	CASSPPLLGTSGDYNEQFF